This is a list of T cell receptor beta chains from one sample in a study of T-cell memory formation after mild COVID-19. MiXCR was run by TCRdb on the 5' RACE reads, yielding one entry per CDR3 protein. The repertoire has 470,000 or so distinct CDR3 sequences, approximately 18% of them found once; the top ten carry 20% to 25%. Sequenced: PBMCs or a T cell subset sorted from them (not recorded which). The receptors were sampled from a man aged 18 to 30 who had mild COVID-19 (a few samples of this study predate the infection). Cell type and time point are not known. CDR3s include the opening cysteine and the closing phenylalanine or tryptophan. The order of the fields is clone size, D gene, V gene, CDR3 protein. A D gene is named only where the DNA matches it firmly. The listing skips clone size in some rows; elsewhere it reads once, few, many or a size class.

many | - | TRBV27 | CASSVSAADSRLYGYTF
few | - | TRBV12-3/TRBV12-4 | CASSLGHPSNTEAFF
- | - | TRBV7-9 | CASSLVGRGPSNEQFF
- | TRBD2 | TRBV29-1 | CSVHPRLAGEDNEQFF
few | - | TRBV15 | CATSRVLNQGLGLYNEQFF
- | TRBD2 | TRBV7-3 | CASSRKAGTSGGPRTGELFF
few | - | TRBV4-1 | CASSQVLAKNIQYF
few | - | TRBV7-9 | CASRKRGGRTEAFF
- | - | TRBV7-8 | CASSLGSVDTEAFF
- | - | TRBV6-2/TRBV6-3 | CASSSFTGTTDTQYF
many | - | TRBV6-6 | CASSPATRSTGELFF
- | TRBD2 | TRBV20-1 | CSAQPGLAGSDTQYF
- | TRBD1 | TRBV5-1 | CASSLGPGQGASGANVLTF
- | - | TRBV20-1 | CSAPLRNEQFF
- | - | TRBV7-9 | CASSPPRTDYGYTF
many | - | TRBV7-2 | CASSFLSTGELFF
many | - | TRBV24-1 | CATSDLRHGPQHF
few | - | TRBV6-5 | CASSISSTDTQYF
few | - | TRBV7-2 | CASSLEGQTGEKLFF
few | - | TRBV7-2 | CASSLGGPAKNIQYF
few | - | TRBV24-1 | CATSDPPRHNEQFF
many | - | TRBV9 | CASSPRVRRASTGELFF
- | TRBD1 | TRBV6-2/TRBV6-3 | CASSYSGTERTEAFF
few | - | TRBV6-6 | CASSYDPEQFF
- | - | TRBV27 | CASSPTNTGELFF
- | - | TRBV4-1 | CASSQIHDSLQETQYF
- | - | TRBV7-8 | CASSLGQPSVMNTEAFF